This entry lists 25 T cell receptor beta chains sequenced from one sample in a study of cytomegalovirus exposure and HLA in healthy donors (dated by TCRdb to 2015 to 2018). The library relied on the immunoSEQ multiplex PCR assay. For the multiplex PCR, a mixture combining 60 forward primers for TCR Vbeta segments and 13 reverse primers for TCR Jbeta segments was used. TCRdb re-hosts the immuneACCESS table, in-frame sequences only. Its copies lack some clones; in the studies checked, an unresolved V gene accounts for under half of them, and the cause for the rest is not known. In this sample the table shows 70,000 or so clones, 65% to 70% of which occur a single time. Of the sample, approximately 11% is held by the ten largest clones. Sequencing used PBMCs. The receptors originated from a woman in her thirties in good health and CMV-seronegative.

This clone turned up a few times. The chain carries TRBV6-5 and TRBJ1-5; the D is unclear. In germline, CDR1 is MNHEY, CDR2 SVGAGI. This CDR3 region has 13 residues. Trimming removed 0 bases at V and 6 bases at J, with 6 bases between. The DNA for the CDR3 is TGTGCCAGCAGTTACTCTATAGCTCAGCCCCAGCATTTT. Translated: CASSYSIAQPQHF.

The chain uses TRBV6-1 and TRBJ2-5; TRBD1 matches at 10 bases. The CDR3 is made up of 15 amino acids. Germline V gene data show CDR1 as MNHNS and CDR2 as SASEGT. The V segment lost 5 bases and the J segment 3 bases; nucleotides outside the gene matches: 6. The CDR3 DNA reads TGTGCCAGCAGTACCCCCGGGACAGGGGAAGAGACCCAGTACTTC. It yields the protein CASSTPGTGEETQYF.

The chain combines TRBV15 with TRBJ1-3, with D hard to call. Germline V CDR1 and CDR2: LNHNV, YYDKDF (reference sequence). The CDR3 covers 17 residues. V shed 4 bases and J shed 2 bases, with 18 bases lying between them. CDR3 sequence: CATSTRTTDAPGNTIYF. CDR3 in DNA: TGTGCCACCAGCACCCGGACTACTGATGCCCCTGGAAACACCATATATTTT.

The genes are TRBV5-4 and TRBJ2-3; TRBD1 aligns across 7 bases. The CDR3 totals 14 residues. The trim removed 1 base at V and 3 bases at J, leaving 2 bases unmatched. The germline V gene encodes CDR1 SGHNT and CDR2 YYREEE (reference sequence). The CDR3 sequence is CASSLTQGTDTQYF. The CDR3 DNA sequence: TGTGCCAGCAGCTTGACACAGGGGACAGATACGCAGTATTTT.

The chain has TRBV7-9 and TRBJ2-5, with a weak D call TRBD1 (5 bases). Germline V gene lookup returns CDR1 SEHNR and CDR2 FQNEAQ (reference sequence). V was shortened by 0 bases and J by 4 bases, with 9 bases between the two germline ends. This CDR3 comprises 14 residues. The CDR3 here is CASSLAGVGETQYF. CDR3 sequence (DNA): TGTGCCAGCAGCTTAGCAGGGGTTGGAGAGACCCAGTACTTC.

The rearrangement uses TRBV5-1 and TRBJ1-1; D might be TRBD1 (6 bases). CDR3 length equals 18 residues. V lost 2 bases, J lost 0 bases, and 20 bases lay in between. Looked up from germline, CDR1 is SGHRS and CDR2 is YFSETQ. CDR3 nucleotide sequence: TGCGCCAGCAGCTTCTGGCTCAGGGGCGCCAAAATGAACACTGAAGCTTTCTTT. It is translated as CASSFWLRGAKMNTEAFF. The complete variable domain, with remaining parts taken from reference TRBV5-1 and TRBJ1-1, reads KAGVTQTPRYLIKTRGQQVTLSCSPISGHRSVSWYQQTPGQGLQFLFEYFSETQRNKGNFPGRFSGRQFSNSRSEMNVSTLELGDSALYLCASSFWLRGAKMNTEAFFGQGTRLTVV.

This clone came up a few times. The chain couples TRBV5-1 to TRBJ2-3; D may be TRBD2 (6 bases). The CDR3 covers 12 residues. Germline V gene data show CDR1 as SGHRS and CDR2 as YFSETQ. V lost 1 base and J lost 8, with 8 bases in between. The CDR3 nucleotides are TGCGCCAGCAGCTTGTCCGGGGGTACGCAGTATTTT. This translates into CASSLSGGTQYF.

The chain employs TRBV7-9 and TRBJ2-3; 9 bases align to TRBD2. There are 17 residues in the CDR3. Germline CDR1 SEHNR, CDR2 FQNEAQ (reference sequence). Trimming took 8 bases from V and 1 from J; bases not matched to a gene: 13. The CDR3 reads CASSRTSVTSGTDTQYF. CDR3 coding DNA: TGTGCCAGCTCTCGGACTAGCGTGACCTCAGGCACAGATACGCAGTATTTT.

V usage is TRBV19 and J usage is TRBJ2-1; TRBD2 matches 12 bases. There are 15 residues in the CDR3. J gave up 7 bases and V 3 bases, and 4 bases lay outside the gene matches. Germline-derived CDR1 and CDR2 are LNHDA and SQIVND (reference sequence). The CDR3 sequence: CASSIRTSGVNEQFF. DNA for the CDR3: TGTGCCAGTAGTATCAGGACTAGCGGGGTGAATGAGCAGTTCTTC.

This sequence joins TRBV6-4 and TRBJ2-1, with 14 bases aligning to TRBD2. Germline V lookup: CDR1 MRHNA, CDR2 SNTAGT. Unmatched junction bases numbered 6, after V lost 6 bases and J lost 8 bases. The CDR3 consists of 15 residues. The CDR3 nucleotides are TGTGCCAGCAGCCTGACTAGCGGGGGGGCCCATGAGCAGTTCTTC. This gives the protein CASSLTSGGAHEQFF.

This clone was observed a few times. This chain joins TRBV5-1 and TRBJ2-1, with a possible D match to TRBD2 (6 bases). The germline V and J ends were trimmed by 1 base and 5 bases, with 7 bases remaining between them. This CDR3 contains 13 residues. Germline V lookup: CDR1 SGHRS, CDR2 YFSETQ. The CDR3 nucleotides read TGCGCCAGCAGCTTGTTAGCGGACAATGAGCAGTTCTTC. This codes for CASSLLADNEQFF.

The rearrangement joins TRBV18 to TRBJ1-1, with D maybe TRBD1 (5 bases). The germline V and J ends were trimmed by 3 bases and 0 bases, with 29 bases remaining between them. The CDR3 spans 21 residues. Germline V gives CDR1 KGHSH, CDR2 LQKENI. CDR3: CASSPTMGPRDFLLMNTEAFF. CDR3 DNA sequence: TGTGCCAGCTCACCGACCATGGGGCCCAGGGACTTTCTGCTAATGAACACTGAAGCTTTCTTT.

The chain is built from TRBV7-3 and TRBJ1-2; D remains unclear. The germline V gene has CDR1 SGHTA and CDR2 FQGTGA. The length of the CDR3 is 12 residues. V was cut by 5 bases and J by 4 bases, with 8 bases left in between. The CDR3 reads CASSTEFYGYTF. The CDR3 DNA is TGTGCCAGCAGCACGGAGTTCTATGGCTACACCTTC.

This clone was counted between two and nine times. The J gene is TRBJ2-1, the V gene TRBV5-6, with D possibly TRBD2 on 5 matching bases. CDR1 SGHDT and CDR2 YYEEEE come from the germline V gene. V was clipped by 4 bases and J by 3 bases, with 17 bases between them. CDR3 length: 16 amino acids. CDR3 nucleotide sequence: TGTGCCAGCAGCCCACCGGCACTAGTGGACTACAATGAGCAGTTCTTC. This translates into CASSPPALVDYNEQFF.

The chain has TRBV5-1 and TRBJ1-5, with D uncertain. The germline V gene encodes CDR1 SGHRS and CDR2 YFSETQ. Trimming stripped 3 bases from V and 9 bases from J, with 16 bases between. The CDR3 has 14 residues. The CDR3 nucleotides read TGCGCCAGCAGCTCCGCGGGCGGCAATTGGCCCCAGCATTTT. This sequence encodes CASSSAGGNWPQHF.

With regard to this clone: One junction end disagrees with the germline gene, perhaps due to a read error. The same CDR3 can be traced to other DNA sequences in this sample. The gene calls are TRBV6-6 and TRBJ2-7; TRBD2 matches 14 bases. Per the germline V gene, CDR1 is MNHNY and CDR2 is SVGAGI (reference sequence). The CDR3 has 15 residues. This chain's CDR3 is CASSSGTSGGYEQYF. In DNA, the CDR3 is TGTGCCAGCAGTTCGGGGACTAGCGGGGGATACGAGCAGTATTTC.

The V gene is TRBV4-1, the J gene TRBJ2-5, with D possibly being TRBD1 (6 bases). Trimming took 0 bases from V and 2 from J, leaving 10 bases between them. Germline values: CDR1 MGHRA, CDR2 YSYEKL. This CDR3 region has 15 residues. Here the CDR3 reads CASSQEGRGQETQYF. The CDR3 bases are TGCGCCAGCAGCCAAGAAGGCAGGGGACAAGAGACCCAGTACTTC.

The chain couples TRBV28 to TRBJ2-5; D gene uncertain. The CDR3 extends over 15 amino acids. Germline V gives CDR1 MDHEN, CDR2 SYDVKM. Trimming pared 1 base from V and 1 base from J, leaving 10 bases between. This chain's CDR3 is CASSLYRAIQETQYF. CDR3 bases: TGTGCCAGCAGTTTATATAGAGCGATCCAAGAGACCCAGTACTTC.

In its sample, this clone was seen a few times. The chain joins TRBV7-2 to TRBJ2-5; D uncertain. The germline V gene has CDR1 SGHTA and CDR2 FQGNSA. V lost 5 bases, J lost 5 bases, and 6 bases lay in between. CDR3 length: 11 residues. DNA of the CDR3: TGTGCCAGCAGCCCGCGGGAGACCCAGTACTTC. As protein: CASSPRETQYF.

This clone was seen a few times. This rearrangement joins TRBV29-1 to TRBJ2-1, with 7 bases that match TRBD1. Germline CDR1 SQVTM, CDR2 ANQGSEA. The CDR3 contains 16 residues. V gave up 6 bases and J gave up 1 base; unmatched junction bases: 12. The CDR3 protein is CSVEIGTASSYNEQFF. CDR3 nucleotide sequence: TGCAGCGTGGAGATTGGGACAGCTTCGTCCTACAATGAGCAGTTCTTC.

The gene calls are TRBV7-3 and TRBJ2-3; D may be TRBD2 (5 bases). The CDR3 sequence is 15 residues long. V was pared by 1 base and J by 5 bases, with 13 bases between. Germline V CDR1 and CDR2: SGHTA, FQGTGA. The CDR3 nucleotides are TGTGCCAGCAGCTTAAATTCGGACTCCTTAGATACGCAGTATTTT. It yields the protein CASSLNSDSLDTQYF. The entire variable domain, with the rest obtained from reference TRBV7-3 and TRBJ2-3, is as follows: GAGVSQTPSNKVTEKGKYVELRCDPISGHTALYWYRQSLGQGPEFLIYFQGTGAADDSGLPNDRFFAVRPEGSVSTLKIQRTERGDSAVYLCASSLNSDSLDTQYFGPGTRLTVL.

V usage is TRBV7-7 and J usage is TRBJ1-6, with 8 bases that match TRBD1. CDR1 and CDR2 from the germline V gene are SSHAT and FNYEAQ (reference sequence). After removal of 4 bases from V and 6 bases from J, the junction contained 8 bases not matched to a gene. The CDR3 runs to 16 residues. The CDR3 is CASSSWTGSINSPLHF. The CDR3 DNA sequence: TGTGCCAGCAGCTCCTGGACAGGGTCTATTAATTCACCCCTCCACTTT.

The chain is built from TRBV19 and TRBJ1-1, with 7 bases that match TRBD1. Germline-derived CDR1 and CDR2 are LNHDA and SQIVND (reference sequence). V dropped 5 bases and J dropped 4; count of bases not matched to a gene: 7. This CDR3 has 14 residues. CDR3 in DNA: TGTGCCAGTAGTCTGGACAGGAGGCGCACTGAAGCTTTCTTT. It encodes CASSLDRRRTEAFF. The full variable domain, with the rest looked up from reference TRBV19 and TRBJ1-1, is DGGITQSPKYLFRKEGQNVTLSCEQNLNHDAMYWYRQDPGQGLRLIYYSQIVNDFQKGDIAEGYSVSREKKESFPLTVTSAQKNPTAFYLCASSLDRRRTEAFFGQGTRLTVV.

The V call is TRBV6-6, the J call TRBJ1-1; D may be TRBD1 (5 bases). The germline V gene has CDR1 MNHNY and CDR2 SVGAGI (reference sequence). The CDR3 spans 15 residues. Trimming pared 5 bases from V and 1 base from J, leaving 14 bases between. The CDR3 region is CASSRPGLPNTEAFF. The CDR3 coding sequence is TGTGCCAGCAGTCGCCCGGGACTCCCGAACACTGAAGCTTTCTTT.

This clone has only one observation. The J gene is TRBJ2-3, the V gene TRBV5-6, with D tentatively TRBD1 (7 bases). V lost 2 bases and J lost 5, with 12 bases in between. Germline V lookup: CDR1 SGHDT, CDR2 YYEEEE. The CDR3 runs to 14 residues. CDR3 DNA sequence: TGTGCCAGCAGCTTCAGGGGGGTGAAAGATACGCAGTATTTT. Amino acid sequence: CASSFRGVKDTQYF.